Shown below are 30 T cell receptor beta chains from a single sample sequenced in a study of cytomegalovirus exposure and HLA in healthy donors. Measured with immunoSEQ multiplex PCR; TCRdb has only the in-frame clones, and not every one. This sample has roughly 150,000 clones; roughly 91% occur once, and the top ten carry just under 3%. Sequencing input: PBMCs. The receptors here all came from a man younger than 30 in good health and CMV-seronegative.

The chain recombines TRBV4-1 with TRBJ2-4, with D unresolved. The germline CDR1 and CDR2 sequences are MGHRA and YSYEKL. V gave up 1 base and J gave up 0 bases, with 13 bases separating them. The CDR3 is 17 amino acids. The CDR3 reads CASSQGRARVAKNIQYF. For the CDR3, the DNA is TGCGCCAGCAGCCAAGGACGAGCGCGCGTAGCCAAAAACATTCAGTACTTC.

The chain recombines TRBV4-1 with TRBJ1-5; weak D call: TRBD1 (6 bases). CDR3 length: 15 amino acids. Germline V gene lookup returns CDR1 MGHRA and CDR2 YSYEKL. The V end was cut by 1 base, the J end by 0 bases, with 7 bases between. CDR3 residues: CASSQGQDSNQPQHF. CDR3 coding DNA: TGCGCCAGCAGCCAAGGACAGGATAGCAATCAGCCCCAGCATTTT.

The rearrangement joins TRBV6-5 to TRBJ1-1, with unresolved D. The CDR3 runs to 12 residues. Germline CDR1 is MNHEY and CDR2 is SVGAGI. Trimming removed 2 bases from V and 5 bases from J, with 6 bases in between. The CDR3 region has the DNA TGTGCCAGCAGTTACCTAGGAACTGAAGCTTTCTTT. Protein product: CASSYLGTEAFF.

The V call is TRBV27, the J call TRBJ1-5; D possibly corresponds to TRBD1 (6 bases). Germline CDR1 MNHEY, CDR2 SMNVEV (reference sequence). The V and J ends lost 2 bases and 3 bases respectively, with 14 bases between them. The CDR3 extends over 16 amino acids. CDR3 sequence reads: CASSLTRGGYNQPQHF. The CDR3 region has the DNA TGTGCCAGCAGTTTAACTCGGGGGGGCTACAATCAGCCCCAGCATTTT.

This clone appeared once. J is TRBJ1-1 and V is TRBV19, with TRBD1 matching 9 bases. The trim removed 8 bases at V and 12 bases at J, leaving 16 bases unmatched. The germline V gene has CDR1 LNHDA and CDR2 SQIVND (reference sequence). The CDR3 consists of 14 residues. The DNA for the CDR3 is TGTGCCAGTTCGACGGAGACCGGGACAGGGACTACTTTCTTT. It encodes CASSTETGTGTTFF.

The chain links TRBV25-1 to TRBJ1-1; TRBD1 matches at 9 bases. CDR1 is MGHDK and CDR2 is SYGVNS in the germline V gene. The CDR3 extends over 13 amino acids. The ends lost 6 bases at V and 4 bases at J; junction bases unmatched: 3. In DNA form, the CDR3 reads TGTGCCAGCAGGGACAGGGGAAGCACTGAAGCTTTCTTT. Encoded protein: CASRDRGSTEAFF.

This clone occurred once. This chain connects TRBV7-2 to TRBJ1-4; TRBD1 matches at 8 bases. Germline CDR1 SGHTA, CDR2 FQGNSA. With V trimmed by 5 bases and J by 8 bases, 7 bases remained unmatched. This CDR3 comprises 14 residues. In DNA form, the CDR3 reads TGTGCCAGCAGCCGAACGAGGGACAGGGAAAAACTGTTTTTT. Amino acids: CASSRTRDREKLFF.

The V gene is TRBV18, the J gene TRBJ2-7, with 10 positions matching TRBD1. The ends lost 3 bases at V and 7 bases at J; junction bases unmatched: 6. CDR3 length equals 14 residues. Germline CDR1 KGHSH, CDR2 LQKENI. The CDR3 protein is CASSPGTGAEEQYV. As DNA, the CDR3 is TGTGCCAGCTCACCGGGGACAGGGGCTGAAGAGCAGTACGTC.

The genes are TRBV30 and TRBJ1-4, with 7 positions matching TRBD1. The V gene's germline CDR1 is GTSNPN and CDR2 SVGIG (reference sequence). There are 11 residues in the CDR3. With 1 base clipped from V and 16 bases from J, the junction kept 6 bases outside the gene matches. DNA of the CDR3: TGTGCCTGGAGTGAGAGGGGGCGCGGGTTTTTT. Translating gives CAWSERGRGFF. Drawing the rest from reference TRBV30 and TRBJ1-4, the complete variable domain is SQTIHQWPATLVQPVGSPLSLECTVEGTSNPNLYWYRQAAGRGLQLLFYSVGIGQISSEVPQNLSASRPQDRQFILSSKKLLLSDSGFYLCAWSERGRGFFGSGTQLSVL.

The V gene is TRBV28, the J gene TRBJ1-5, with TRBD1 identical over 8 bases. The V gene end was trimmed by 5 bases and the J gene end by 6 bases; junction bases not matched to a gene: 9. Germline CDR1 is MDHEN and CDR2 is SYDVKM. This CDR3 has 15 amino acids. CDR3 protein: CASSPRTGGGQPQHF. CDR3 DNA: TGTGCCAGCAGTCCCCGAACAGGGGGGGGTCAGCCCCAGCATTTT.

The V and J genes are TRBV2 and TRBJ1-3; tentative D call: TRBD1 (6 bases). The CDR3 is made up of 14 amino acids. Germline-derived CDR1 and CDR2 are SNHLY and FYNNEI. Trimming pared 3 bases from V and 9 bases from J, leaving 15 bases between. The CDR3 sequence: CASSEDRDRGTIYF. CDR3 coding DNA: TGTGCCAGCAGTGAGGACAGAGACCGTGGCACCATATATTTT.

This clone has only a few counts. This chain joins TRBV6-5 and TRBJ2-7, with D perhaps matching TRBD2 (6 bases). The V gene's germline CDR1 is MNHEY and CDR2 SVGAGI. Trimming took 5 bases from V and 2 from J, leaving 16 bases between them. The CDR3 length is 15 residues. This CDR3 reads CASSGLGGIPYEQYF. CDR3 in DNA: TGTGCCAGCAGTGGGTTGGGGGGAATACCCTACGAGCAGTACTTC.

The rearrangement uses TRBV5-1 and TRBJ2-3; 8 nucleotides align to TRBD1. Losses at the gene ends were 4 bases for V and 2 bases for J; bases not matched to a gene: 6. Germline V gene sequence: CDR1 SGHRS, CDR2 YFSETQ. The CDR3 is made up of 15 amino acids. The chain's CDR3 is CASSPWDRHTDTQYF. CDR3 nucleotides: TGCGCCAGCAGCCCTTGGGACAGGCACACAGATACGCAGTATTTT.

This chain joins TRBV6-6 and TRBJ2-7; 7 bases align to TRBD2. CDR1 MNHNY and CDR2 SVGAGI come from the germline V gene (reference sequence). J lost 0 bases, V lost 0 bases, and 5 bases had no gene match. The CDR3 extends over 16 amino acids. The CDR3 loop is CASSYSTQRGSYEQYF. DNA for the CDR3: TGTGCCAGCAGTTACTCGACCCAGCGGGGCTCCTACGAGCAGTACTTC.

CDR3 protein: CASSSLQGYNQPQHF. CDR3 sequence (DNA): TGTGCCAGCAGTTCCCTGCAGGGGTACAATCAGCCCCAGCATTTT. The chain has TRBV6-5 and TRBJ1-5; D perhaps matches TRBD1 (6 bases). V was shortened by 4 bases and J by 3 bases, with 13 bases between the two germline ends. CDR3 length: 15 residues. Germline assignment: CDR1 MNHEY and CDR2 SVGAGI.

V gene TRBV10-3 combines with J gene TRBJ2-2; 10 bases fit TRBD1. Per the germline V gene, CDR1 is ENHRY and CDR2 is SYGVKD. This CDR3 spans 17 amino acids. Unmatched junction bases numbered 16, after V lost 11 bases and J lost 4 bases. CDR3 sequence (DNA): TGTGCCGCATACTCGACAGGGGGCAGATTAGGCACCGGGGAGCTGTTTTTT. Translating gives CAAYSTGGRLGTGELFF.

The chain employs TRBV19 and TRBJ1-5, with D possibly TRBD1 on 5 matching bases. The V end was cut by 11 bases, the J end by 0 bases, with 17 bases between. CDR3 length equals 15 residues. The germline gives CDR1 LNHDA, CDR2 SQIVND (reference sequence). The CDR3 here is CAVQMGGNSNQPQHF. The CDR3 DNA follows: TGTGCCGTCCAAATGGGGGGGAATAGCAATCAGCCCCAGCATTTT.

The chain joins TRBV5-6 to TRBJ2-5, with TRBD1 matching over 8 bases. The germline gives CDR1 SGHDT, CDR2 YYEEEE. V dropped 6 bases and J dropped 2; count of bases not matched to a gene: 9. The CDR3 runs to 15 residues. CDR3 amino acids: CASTPLNRGQETQYF. CDR3 sequence (DNA): TGTGCCAGCACCCCGTTAAACAGGGGGCAAGAGACCCAGTACTTC.

Notes on this clone: Other DNA sequences within the sample encode an identical CDR3. The genes are TRBV19 and TRBJ1-1, with D unresolved. CDR3 size: 13 residues. Trimming took off 6 bases at V and 2 bases at J, with 10 bases between the two ends. Germline assignment: CDR1 LNHDA and CDR2 SQIVND (reference sequence). The CDR3 bases are TGTGCCAGTAGCCCTACGGTAAACACTGAAGCTTTCTTT. It specifies CASSPTVNTEAFF.

CDR3: CASSQAPVGSYEQYF. The CDR3 nucleotides are TGCGCCAGCAGCCAAGCCCCCGTGGGGAGCTACGAGCAGTACTTC. The V and J genes are TRBV4-1 and TRBJ2-7; a possible D gene is TRBD2 (5 bases). Trimming pared 1 base from V and 3 bases from J, leaving 13 bases between. Germline CDR1 MGHRA, CDR2 YSYEKL. The CDR3 spans 15 residues.

The chain combines TRBV27 with TRBJ1-5; no clear D gene. Looked up from germline, CDR1 is MNHEY and CDR2 is SMNVEV (reference sequence). The CDR3 totals 12 residues. V was clipped by 5 bases and J by 7 bases, with 9 bases between them. The DNA of the CDR3 is TGTGCCAGCAGTCCCCGCGGGCAGCCCCAGCATTTT. It is translated as CASSPRGQPQHF.

The chain joins TRBV28 to TRBJ1-5; possible D gene TRBD1, 5 bases. This CDR3 spans 13 amino acids. With 6 bases removed from V and 4 bases from J, the gap between germline ends came to 10 bases. Per germline, CDR1 MDHEN and CDR2 SYDVKM. CDR3 DNA: TGTGCCAGCAGCTACGACAGAAATCAGCCCCAGCATTTT. Protein: CASSYDRNQPQHF.

This clone was counted a single time. J is TRBJ2-7 and V is TRBV6-5; 7 bases match TRBD2. CDR3 size: 15 residues. V shed 3 bases and J 0 bases; nucleotides not matched to a gene: 5. Germline-derived CDR1 and CDR2 are MNHEY and SVGAGI. The CDR3 nucleotides read TGTGCCAGCAGTTATCTGGGCGGGGGCTCCTACGAGCAGTACTTC. Its protein product is CASSYLGGGSYEQYF.

The gene calls are TRBV6-5 and TRBJ2-7; D perhaps matches TRBD1 (6 bases). V was pared by 6 bases and J by 6 bases, with 15 bases between. Germline-derived CDR1 and CDR2 are MNHEY and SVGAGI. The CDR3 spans 13 residues. Written as DNA, the CDR3 is TGTGCCAGCAGCGATCCGGGACACGCCGAGCAGTACTTC. Amino acid sequence: CASSDPGHAEQYF.

The gene calls are TRBV27 and TRBJ2-7; TRBD2 is a possible D gene (5 bases). Germline CDR1 MNHEY, CDR2 SMNVEV (reference sequence). This CDR3 region has 13 residues. Trimming pared 3 bases from V and 6 bases from J, leaving 12 bases between. The CDR3 DNA follows: TGTGCCAGCAGTTTCTGGGGAGTGGGCGAGCAGTACTTC. This translates into CASSFWGVGEQYF.

This sequence joins TRBV7-2 and TRBJ2-3; D is unclear. From germline, CDR1 is SGHTA and CDR2 FQGNSA. The CDR3 covers 13 residues. V was shortened by 5 bases and J by 6 bases, with 12 bases between the two germline ends. CDR3 sequence: CASSDDAVDTQYF. In DNA, the CDR3 is TGTGCCAGCAGCGACGACGCGGTGGATACGCAGTATTTT.

J is TRBJ1-1 and V is TRBV20-1, with unresolved D. V was cut by 7 bases and J by 2 bases, with 8 bases left in between. CDR1 is DFQATT, CDR2 SNEGSKA, per germline (reference sequence). The CDR3 is 11 amino acids. The CDR3 protein is CSVAENTEAFF. In DNA, the CDR3 is TGCAGTGTAGCAGAAAACACTGAAGCTTTCTTT.

This chain uses TRBV19 with TRBJ2-6; D is uncertain. V gave up 6 bases and J gave up 0 bases, with 12 bases separating them. The CDR3 sequence is 16 residues long. CDR1 and CDR2 from the germline V gene are LNHDA and SQIVND (reference sequence). The CDR3 nucleotides are TGTGCCAGTAGACGCCTTAGTGCCTCTGGGGCCAACGTCCTGACTTTC. Translation: CASRRLSASGANVLTF.

This chain uses TRBV4-1 with TRBJ1-2; D call uncertain. The CDR3 runs to 14 residues. V was clipped by 0 bases and J by 13 bases, with 18 bases between them. CDR1 and CDR2 (germline): MGHRA, YSYEKL. The CDR3 nucleotides are TGCGCCAGCAGCCAAGACGCGGACTTACTTCAACGCACCTTC. This codes for CASSQDADLLQRTF.

The rearrangement joins TRBV28 to TRBJ1-5; D unresolved. The CDR3 has 11 amino acids. The germline V gene has CDR1 MDHEN and CDR2 SYDVKM. V dropped 5 bases and J dropped 15 bases, with 14 bases sitting between them. The CDR3 nucleotides read TGTGCCAGCAGTCTTCGAGGGTTTTGGCATTTT. Encoded protein: CASSLRGFWHF.